Presented here are 31 T cell receptor beta chains from one specimen sequenced in a study of PD-1 blockade in classical Hodgkin lymphoma. Every patient had relapsed following autologous stem cell transplantation, and cohorts differed in brentuximab vedotin exposure. The repertoire was sequenced with immunoSEQ multiplex PCR; TCRdb's copy has only in-frame clones and lacks some. The data contain under 30,000 clones, around 68% of them singletons. Sequencing used peripheral blood mononuclear cells (PBMCs), obtained before the second cycle of nivolumab. Every receptor here comes from a human donor with classical Hodgkin lymphoma.

A single count supports this clone. Compared with germline, one end of the junction differs, possibly owing to a read error. The rearrangement uses TRBV28 and TRBJ2-5; 8 positions agree with TRBD1. CDR3 length: 15 residues. Germline V gene lookup returns CDR1 MDHEN and CDR2 SYDVKM. In nucleotides, the CDR3 is TGTGCCAACAGTTTCTGGACAGGGCCCCAAGAGACCCAGTACTTC. Protein product: CANSFWTGPQETQYF. Supplemented by reference TRBV28 and TRBJ2-5, the full variable domain reads DVKVTQSSRYLVKRTGEKVFLECVQDMDHENMFWYRQDPGLGLRLIYFSYDVKMKEKGDIPEGYSVSREKKERFSLILESASTNQTSMYLCANSFWTGPQETQYFGPGTRLLVL.

The chain links TRBV29-1 to TRBJ2-1; D ambiguous. The CDR3 consists of 11 residues. CDR1 and CDR2 from the germline V gene are SQVTM and ANQGSEA. V shed 4 bases and J shed 7 bases, with 8 bases lying between them. CDR3 bases: TGCAGCGTTGGGATGGGGAATGAGCAGTTCTTC. The encoded protein is CSVGMGNEQFF.

By proportion, this clone is medium-sized. The gene calls are TRBV7-9 and TRBJ1-2; perhaps TRBD1 as D (6 bases). This CDR3 spans 15 amino acids. Germline lookup yields CDR1 SEHNR and CDR2 FQNEAQ (reference sequence). The V end lost 0 bases, the J end lost 8 bases, and 16 bases lay between the germline ends. The CDR3 coding sequence is TGTGCCAGCAGCTTAGCTGCGGATGGGGGCAGCGGCTACACCTTC. Its protein product is CASSLAADGGSGYTF.

The chain joins TRBV28 to TRBJ2-7; 7 bases map to TRBD2. V lost 4 bases to trimming and J lost 7 bases; unmatched junction nucleotides: 13. This CDR3 comprises 15 residues. Germline CDR1 MDHEN, CDR2 SYDVKM. The CDR3 bases are TGTGCCAGCAGTTCTCTCGGTGGGGAGGGTGGGGAGCAGTACTTC. Translating it yields CASSSLGGEGGEQYF.

Only a few counts were recorded for this clone. This rearrangement joins TRBV6-5 to TRBJ1-2; TRBD1 aligns across 7 bases. Unmatched junction bases numbered 4, after V lost 6 bases and J lost 3 bases. The germline gives CDR1 MNHEY, CDR2 SVGAGI. CDR3 length: 13 residues. The CDR3, as DNA: TGTGCCAGCAGCAGAGACAGGGACTATGGCTACACCTTC. Its translation is CASSRDRDYGYTF.

The chain links TRBV15 to TRBJ1-2; perhaps TRBD1 as D (6 bases). CDR1 and CDR2 (germline): LNHNV, YYDKDF (reference sequence). Trimming took 3 bases from V and 3 from J, leaving 17 bases between them. This CDR3 has 16 amino acids. CDR3 protein: CATSRPGGGRDYGYTF. Here the CDR3 DNA reads TGTGCCACCAGCAGGCCCGGGGGGGGCAGGGACTATGGCTACACCTTC.

The chain couples TRBV7-2 to TRBJ2-2; 9 nucleotides line up with TRBD2. CDR3 length: 16 amino acids. CDR1 is SGHTA, CDR2 FQGNSA, per germline. The trim removed 5 bases at V and 3 bases at J, leaving 7 bases unmatched. CDR3 nucleotides: TGTGCCAGCAGCCTCGGCGGGGGGGGATACACCGGGGAGCTGTTTTTT. This encodes CASSLGGGGYTGELFF.

This clone appeared a few times. The gene calls are TRBV6-1 and TRBJ1-2; 9 bases fit TRBD1. The CDR3 length is 15 residues. Germline lookup yields CDR1 MNHNS and CDR2 SASEGT. V lost 3 bases and J lost 5; bases outside the gene matches: 7. The CDR3 spells CASSEGTGNEYGYTF. The CDR3 nucleotides read TGTGCCAGCAGTGAGGGGACAGGGAATGAGTATGGCTACACCTTC.

The chain recombines TRBV7-9 with TRBJ2-1; D call uncertain. This CDR3 has 12 amino acids. Germline CDR1 and CDR2: SEHNR and FQNEAQ (reference sequence). The V and J ends lost 1 base and 6 bases respectively, with 4 bases between them. DNA of the CDR3: TGTGCCAGCAGCTTAGTGGCCAATGAGCAGTTCTTC. This gives the protein CASSLVANEQFF.

V gene TRBV11-2 combines with J gene TRBJ2-7; D gene ambiguous. The V gene lost 1 base and the J gene lost 4 bases, with 11 bases spanning the gap. Germline CDR1 SGHAT, CDR2 FQNNGV. The CDR3 extends over 14 amino acids. The CDR3, as DNA: TGTGCCAGCAGCTTAGCCTTGTCACGGTACGAGCAGTACGTC. This gives the protein CASSLALSRYEQYV.

The V gene is TRBV6-5, the J gene TRBJ1-4; the match to TRBD1 covers 9 bases. The trim removed 2 bases at V and 14 bases at J, leaving 9 bases unmatched. Germline-derived CDR1 and CDR2 are MNHEY and SVGAGI. The CDR3 consists of 14 residues. The CDR3, as DNA: TGTGCCAGCAGTTACACCAGGGACAGGGTGTTGCTGTTTTTT. Protein sequence: CASSYTRDRVLLFF.

The J gene is TRBJ2-3, the V gene TRBV5-1, with D possibly matching TRBD2 (5 bases). The CDR3 has 17 amino acids. The V and J ends lost 0 bases and 6 bases respectively, with 20 bases between them. Germline CDR1 SGHRS, CDR2 YFSETQ. The CDR3 nucleotides read TGCGCCAGCAGCTTGGCTCCGGGAAATTCTCTAGGCGATACGCAGTATTTT. It is translated as CASSLAPGNSLGDTQYF.

The chain uses TRBV28 and TRBJ1-4; D may be TRBD1 (5 bases). Germline values: CDR1 MDHEN, CDR2 SYDVKM. Trimming removed 7 bases at V and 4 bases at J, with 13 bases between. This CDR3 region has 14 residues. The CDR3 nucleotides read TGTGCCAGCATCAAGGGGACGGGTAATGAAAAACTGTTTTTT. Translating it yields CASIKGTGNEKLFF.

The rearrangement uses TRBV6-6 and TRBJ1-1, with D tentatively TRBD1 (5 bases). In germline, CDR1 is MNHNY, CDR2 SVGAGI (reference sequence). The germline V and J ends were trimmed by 2 bases and 5 bases, with 15 bases remaining between them. The CDR3 consists of 15 residues. Written as DNA, the CDR3 is TGTGCCAGCAGTTACCCCCCTTCTGGGGGTACTGAAGCTTTCTTT. Translation: CASSYPPSGGTEAFF.

The chain carries TRBV19 and TRBJ2-1; D is possibly TRBD2 (5 bases). The CDR3 totals 15 residues. The germline gives CDR1 LNHDA, CDR2 SQIVND (reference sequence). The V and J ends lost 1 base and 5 bases respectively, with 12 bases between them. In nucleotides, the CDR3 is TGTGCCAGTAGTATAGTTGGAGGAATCGACAATGAGCAGTTCTTC. It specifies CASSIVGGIDNEQFF.

The CDR3 loop is CASKGGDTAGTGELFF. The CDR3 region has the DNA TGTGCCAGCAAAGGGGGCGACACCGCGGGCACCGGGGAGCTGTTTTTT. The gene calls are TRBV28 and TRBJ2-2; 7 bases are a match to TRBD1. V lost 7 bases to trimming and J lost 4 bases; unmatched junction nucleotides: 12. Germline loops: CDR1 MDHEN, CDR2 SYDVKM. The CDR3 is made up of 16 amino acids.

The chain combines TRBV28 with TRBJ1-2; the match to TRBD1 covers 7 bases. The CDR3 has 14 amino acids. Germline trimming cut 4 bases from V and 8 bases from J; bases unmatched to any gene: 10. Germline CDR1 MDHEN, CDR2 SYDVKM. DNA for the CDR3: TGTGCCAGCAGTTCCGCACAGGGGTTTTACGGCTACACCTTC. Translating gives CASSSAQGFYGYTF.

The table lists this clone with a few counts. J is TRBJ1-5 and V is TRBV28; D gene unclear. V gave up 8 bases and J gave up 9 bases, with 20 bases separating them. The CDR3 length is 14 residues. Germline V gene lookup returns CDR1 MDHEN and CDR2 SYDVKM. The DNA for the CDR3 is TGTGCCAGCCATGTCGGAGACCTTCTGGGGCCCCAGCATTTT. Translation gives CASHVGDLLGPQHF.

The V gene is TRBV6-5, the J gene TRBJ2-7; possibly TRBD2 for D (5 bases). The germline V gene encodes CDR1 MNHEY and CDR2 SVGAGI. This CDR3 is built from 15 residues. The germline V and J ends were trimmed by 6 bases and 2 bases, with 17 bases remaining between them. CDR3: CASSPYGGGTYEQYF. In DNA, the CDR3 is TGTGCCAGCAGCCCCTACGGAGGTGGGACCTACGAGCAGTACTTC.

This sequence joins TRBV10-2 and TRBJ1-6, with D unclear. The ends were cut back, 2 bases at V and 7 bases at J, with 12 bases in the middle. The germline CDR1 and CDR2 sequences are WSHSY and SAAADI. The CDR3 length is 15 residues. The CDR3 reads CASSEHKSGNSPLHF. As DNA, the CDR3 is TGCGCCAGCAGTGAGCACAAGTCGGGGAATTCACCCCTCCACTTT.

This clone was observed a single time. The chain combines TRBV28 with TRBJ2-7, with D perhaps TRBD2 (5 bases). Germline lookup yields CDR1 MDHEN and CDR2 SYDVKM. The V gene lost 5 bases and the J gene lost 2 bases, with 16 bases spanning the gap. The CDR3 is 15 residues long. This chain's CDR3 is CASSPMPGNPYEQYF. CDR3 in DNA: TGTGCCAGCAGTCCAATGCCGGGGAACCCCTACGAGCAGTACTTC.

The chain couples TRBV7-2 to TRBJ2-1; D is undetermined. The CDR3 spans 15 residues. V lost 3 bases to trimming and J lost 0 bases, with 9 bases between them. Looked up from germline, CDR1 is SGHTA and CDR2 is FQGNSA. The CDR3 protein is CASSFTIGSYNEQFF. Here the CDR3 DNA reads TGTGCCAGCAGCTTTACTATAGGCTCCTACAATGAGCAGTTCTTC.

The chain is built from TRBV13 and TRBJ2-5; D is undetermined. V dropped 6 bases and J dropped 4 bases, with 9 bases sitting between them. Germline-derived CDR1 and CDR2 are PRHDT and FYEKMQ (reference sequence). The CDR3 sequence is 12 residues long. CDR3 DNA sequence: TGTGCCAGCAGTCGGAATGTAGAGACCCAGTACTTC. Translated: CASSRNVETQYF.

The gene calls are TRBV13 and TRBJ1-2, with D unclear. The ends were cut back, 4 bases at V and 8 bases at J, with 20 bases in the middle. The length of the CDR3 is 15 residues. Germline V lookup: CDR1 PRHDT, CDR2 FYEKMQ (reference sequence). The CDR3 region is CASSSRNDPRIGYTF. The CDR3 DNA reads as TGTGCCAGCAGCTCGAGAAACGACCCCAGAATCGGCTACACCTTC.

V is TRBV7-8 and J is TRBJ2-5; 9 nucleotides line up with TRBD2. The J segment lost 8 bases and the V segment lost 1 base, leaving 20 bases of the junction unmatched. The CDR3 length is 19 residues. Germline values: CDR1 SGHVS, CDR2 FQNEAQ. The chain's CDR3 is CASSLGFGRAGGPQDTQYF. The CDR3 coding sequence is TGTGCCAGCAGCTTAGGGTTCGGTAGGGCGGGGGGGCCTCAGGATACCCAGTACTTC.

This clone was picked up one time. V usage is TRBV4-1 and J usage is TRBJ2-2; D unclear. CDR1 is MGHRA and CDR2 is YSYEKL in the germline V gene. The CDR3 consists of 15 residues. V shed 0 bases and J shed 2 bases, with 7 bases lying between them. The CDR3 protein is CASSQEHRNTGELFF. As DNA, the CDR3 is TGCGCCAGCAGCCAAGAGCACCGAAACACCGGGGAGCTGTTTTTT.

The chain employs TRBV28 and TRBJ1-5; TRBD1 matches at 7 bases. The CDR3 is 20 residues long. CDR1 and CDR2 from the germline V gene are MDHEN and SYDVKM. Trimming at V came to 4 bases and at J to 0 bases, leaving 18 bases not matched to a gene. In DNA form, the CDR3 reads TGTGCCAGCAGTTCTCTATTCCGGGACAGAATTACTTATAGCAATCAGCCCCAGCATTTT. Translation gives CASSSLFRDRITYSNQPQHF.

In this sample, this clone turned up once. CDR3 amino acids: CASSTGLNEKLFF. The CDR3, as DNA: TGTGCCAGCAGTACAGGGCTTAACGAAAAACTGTTTTTT. This sequence joins TRBV6-6 and TRBJ1-4; D may be TRBD1 (6 bases). This CDR3 comprises 13 residues. Germline V gene data show CDR1 as MNHNY and CDR2 as SVGAGI (reference sequence). V lost 5 bases and J lost 8, with 12 bases in between.

The rearrangement joins TRBV28 to TRBJ2-1; D uncertain. The CDR3 runs 12 residues. Germline CDR1 reads MDHEN; CDR2 reads SYDVKM. V was clipped by 5 bases and J by 8 bases, with 10 bases between them. The CDR3 nucleotides read TGTGCCAGCAGTATAGAAAAGGATGAGCAGTTCTTC. It yields the protein CASSIEKDEQFF.

This chain connects TRBV6-1 to TRBJ2-4, with TRBD2 matching 7 bases. Germline CDR1 is MNHNS and CDR2 is SASEGT. The ends lost 0 bases at V and 1 base at J; junction bases unmatched: 6. The CDR3 extends over 17 amino acids. The CDR3 coding sequence is TGTGCCAGCAGTGAAGCCGTGTGGGGGGGGGCCAAAAACATTCAGTACTTC. Protein sequence: CASSEAVWGGAKNIQYF.

This chain uses TRBV9 with TRBJ2-1; 8 nucleotides agree with TRBD1. The CDR3 runs to 15 residues. In germline, CDR1 is SGDLS, CDR2 YYNGEE. Unmatched junction bases numbered 12, after V lost 4 bases and J lost 9 bases. CDR3 sequence reads: CASSYDRGRVSEQFF. CDR3 coding DNA: TGTGCCAGCAGCTATGACAGGGGCCGCGTTAGTGAGCAGTTCTTC.